This TCR beta chain was profiled in a study of T cells after yellow fever vaccination. Findings and caveats of the study: A weaker but faster secondary response was observed, peaking on day 5 versus 15. The bulk population could contribute abundant contaminating clonotypes to FACS-sorted repertoires. After the booster, roughly 96% of CD4 and about nine tenths of CD8 primary-response clones were re-detected.

This clonotype was counted many times. The antigen is undetermined. The CDR3 is 12 residues long. V lost 6 bases, J lost 7 bases, and 12 bases lay in between. It was through 5'RACE template switching that TCR cDNA was made, with a universal primer site and UMIs added. TCRdb re-called the 5' RACE reads with MiXCR, one entry per CDR3 protein. This sample has about 360,000 distinct CDR3 sequences, with roughly 6.1% found just once. This rearrangement joins TRBV12-3 or TRBV12-4 to TRBJ1-2, with D hard to call. Specimen: PBMCs, collected 5 days after the yellow fever booster vaccination. The source is a man aged 25-45 years who received the YFV17D yellow fever vaccine. The CDR3 sequence: CASSPTYGGYTF. CDR3 bases: TGTGCCAGCAGCCCGACTTACGGTGGCTACACCTTC.